This is a list of T cell receptor beta chains from one sample in a study of cytomegalovirus exposure and HLA in healthy donors. TCRdb's copy holds only in-frame clones and misses some; the assay was immunoSEQ multiplex PCR. Seen here are under 45,000 clones, 70% to 80% observed once, and the top ten hold approximately 1.4%. Sample: PBMCs. These receptors were obtained from a man between 25 and 39 years old in good health and CMV-seronegative. Both conserved end residues are part of each CDR3. A D gene is named only where the DNA matches it firmly. Part of the rows lack a size; the others show once, few, many or a class for expanded clones.

V gene	J gene	clone size	CDR3 length	D gene	CDR3 protein	CDR3 DNA
TRBV28	TRBJ2-1	NA	15	NA	CASSLWSSGYNEQFF	TGTGCCAGCAGTTTATGGTCCAGCGGGTACAATGAGCAGTTCTTC
TRBV5-5	TRBJ2-5	NA	13	NA	CASSLEGAGTQYF	TGTGCCAGCAGCTTGGAAGGGGCCGGGACCCAGTACTTC
TRBV7-5	TRBJ2-7	NA	15	NA	CVRSLVGVHLNEQYF	TGTGTCAGAAGCTTAGTAGGGGTACACCTCAACGAGCAGTACTTC
TRBV25-1	TRBJ1-4	NA	16	TRBD1	CASSGDRGGSNEKLFF	TGTGCCAGCAGTGGCGACAGGGGGGGATCTAATGAAAAACTGTTTTTT
TRBV5-4	TRBJ2-1	NA	15	NA	CASSYRSSSYNEQFF	TGTGCCAGCAGCTACAGGTCGAGCTCCTACAATGAGCAGTTCTTC
TRBV7-6	TRBJ2-7	NA	15	TRBD2	CASSLTSGPAYEQYF	TGTGCCAGCAGCTTAACTAGCGGGCCCGCCTACGAGCAGTACTTC
TRBV9	TRBJ2-2	NA	14	NA	CASSVHSGSGELFF	TGTGCCAGCAGCGTCCACAGTGGATCCGGGGAGCTGTTTTTT
TRBV5-1	TRBJ2-3	NA	13	NA	CASSLEMVGTQYF	TGCGCCAGCAGCTTGGAGATGGTCGGTACGCAGTATTTT
TRBV7-9	TRBJ2-4	NA	17	NA	CASSLGQGILAKNIQYF	TGTGCCAGCAGCTTAGGGCAGGGAATACTAGCCAAAAACATTCAGTACTTC
TRBV19	TRBJ1-3	once	14	NA	CASKETATGNTIYF	TGTGCCAGTAAAGAGACAGCGACTGGAAACACCATATATTTT